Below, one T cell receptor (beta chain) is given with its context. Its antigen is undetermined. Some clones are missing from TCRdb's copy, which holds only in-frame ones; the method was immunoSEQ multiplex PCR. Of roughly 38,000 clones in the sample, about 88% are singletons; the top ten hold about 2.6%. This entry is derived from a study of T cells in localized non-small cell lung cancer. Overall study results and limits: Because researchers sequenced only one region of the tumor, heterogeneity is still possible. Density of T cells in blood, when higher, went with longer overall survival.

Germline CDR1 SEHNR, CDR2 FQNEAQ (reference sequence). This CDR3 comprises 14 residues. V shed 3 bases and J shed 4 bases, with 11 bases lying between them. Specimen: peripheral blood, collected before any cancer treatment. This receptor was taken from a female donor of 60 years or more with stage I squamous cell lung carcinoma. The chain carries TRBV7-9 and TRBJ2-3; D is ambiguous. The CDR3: CASSFHADPDTQYF. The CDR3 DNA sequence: TGTGCCAGCAGCTTCCACGCGGATCCAGATACGCAGTATTTT.